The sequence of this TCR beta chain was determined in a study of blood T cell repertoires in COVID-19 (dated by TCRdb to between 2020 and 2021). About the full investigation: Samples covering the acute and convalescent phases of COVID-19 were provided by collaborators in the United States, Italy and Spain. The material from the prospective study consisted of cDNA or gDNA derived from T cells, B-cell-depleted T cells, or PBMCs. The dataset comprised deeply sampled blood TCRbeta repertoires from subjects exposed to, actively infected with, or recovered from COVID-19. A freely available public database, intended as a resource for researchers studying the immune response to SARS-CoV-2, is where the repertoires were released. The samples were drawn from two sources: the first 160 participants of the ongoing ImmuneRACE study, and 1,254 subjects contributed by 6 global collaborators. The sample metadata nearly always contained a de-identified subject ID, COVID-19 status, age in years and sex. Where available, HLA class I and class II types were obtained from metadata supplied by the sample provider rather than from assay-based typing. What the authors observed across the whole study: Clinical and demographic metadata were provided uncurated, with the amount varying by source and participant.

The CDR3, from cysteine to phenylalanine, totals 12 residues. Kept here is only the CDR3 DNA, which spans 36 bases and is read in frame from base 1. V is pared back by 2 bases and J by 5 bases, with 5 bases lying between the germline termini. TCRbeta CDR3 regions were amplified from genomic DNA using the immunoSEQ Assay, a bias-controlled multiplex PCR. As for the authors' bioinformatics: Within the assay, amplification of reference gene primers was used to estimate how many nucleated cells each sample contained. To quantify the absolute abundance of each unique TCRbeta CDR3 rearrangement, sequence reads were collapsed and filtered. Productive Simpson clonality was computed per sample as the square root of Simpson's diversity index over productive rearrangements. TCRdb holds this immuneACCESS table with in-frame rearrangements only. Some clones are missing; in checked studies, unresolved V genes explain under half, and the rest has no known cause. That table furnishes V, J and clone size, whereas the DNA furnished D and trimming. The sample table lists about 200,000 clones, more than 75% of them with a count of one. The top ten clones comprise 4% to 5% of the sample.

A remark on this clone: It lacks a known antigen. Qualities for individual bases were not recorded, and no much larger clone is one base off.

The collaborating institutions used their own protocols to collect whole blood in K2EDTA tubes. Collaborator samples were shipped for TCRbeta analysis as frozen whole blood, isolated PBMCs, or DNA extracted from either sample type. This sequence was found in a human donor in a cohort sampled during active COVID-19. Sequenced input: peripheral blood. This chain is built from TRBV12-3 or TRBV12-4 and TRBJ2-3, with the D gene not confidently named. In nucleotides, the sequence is TGTGCCAGCAGTTTATCGGGAGATACGCAGTATTTT. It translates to CASSLSGDTQYF.